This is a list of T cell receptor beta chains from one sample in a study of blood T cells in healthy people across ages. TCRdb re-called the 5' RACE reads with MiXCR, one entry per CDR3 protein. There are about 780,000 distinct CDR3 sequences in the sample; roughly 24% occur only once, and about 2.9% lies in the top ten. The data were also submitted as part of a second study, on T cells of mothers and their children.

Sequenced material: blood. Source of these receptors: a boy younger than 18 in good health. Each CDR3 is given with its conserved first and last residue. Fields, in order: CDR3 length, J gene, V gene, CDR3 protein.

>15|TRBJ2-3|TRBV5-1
CASSLDGQGTDTQYF
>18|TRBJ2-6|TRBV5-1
CASSPLTGGYSGANVPTF
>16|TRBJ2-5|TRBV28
CASSGLGTVVQETQYF
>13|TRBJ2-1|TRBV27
CASSLEVGLEQFF
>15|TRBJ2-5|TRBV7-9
CASSLRPRPQETQYF
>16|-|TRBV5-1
CASSFTGTGFPYEQYF
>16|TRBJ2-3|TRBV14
CASSQGGGPSTDTQYF
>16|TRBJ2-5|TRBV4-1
CASSQGVVRGQETQYF
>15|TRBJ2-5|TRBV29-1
CSVVFIGGSKETQYF
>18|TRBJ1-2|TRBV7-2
CASSFQRTGLGTNYGYTF
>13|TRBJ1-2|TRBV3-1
CASSQDPPTGYTF